A selection of T cell receptor beta chains follows, all from one sample in a study of response to subunit inactivated influenza vaccine. TCRdb processed the RT-PCR reads anew with MiXCR; each CDR3 protein has one entry. The table records fewer than 800,000 distinct CDR3 sequences, approximately 14% of them present only once. The material was PBMCs from blood, obtained about 12 days after vaccination. The source of these receptors is a man in his fifties or sixties who received an inactivated influenza vaccine. Each CDR3 is given with its conserved first and last residue. D genes are given only for firm matches. Not all rows give a size; the values are once, few, many and, for expanded clones, a class.

abundance,j_gene,d_gene,v_gene,CDR3nt,CDR3aa
NA,TRBJ1-2,TRBD1,TRBV12-3/TRBV12-4,TGTGCCAGCAGTTCAGGGGGAATATCTAGTGGCTACACCTTC,CASSSGGISSGYTF
few,TRBJ1-3,NA,TRBV6-1,TGTGCCAGCGGGGGGGGGACTGTAGCACTTGACACCATATATTTT,CASGGGTVALDTIYF
NA,TRBJ2-3,TRBD1,TRBV5-1,TGCGCCAGCTTAATTGGGACAGGGGCCACAGATACGCAGTATTTT,CASLIGTGATDTQYF
NA,TRBJ2-7,TRBD1,TRBV11-2,TGTGCCACCTCGGGGACAGGCGAGCAGTACTTC,CATSGTGEQYF
few,TRBJ1-6,NA,TRBV20-1,TGCAGTGCTAGATTGTCGCGGAACAATTCACCCCTCCACTTT,CSARLSRNNSPLHF
few,TRBJ2-1,TRBD2,TRBV20-1,TGCAGTGCTGGCCTACGGGCTAGCGGGAGATTTAGGCAGTTCTTC,CSAGLRASGRFRQFF
NA,TRBJ1-1,NA,TRBV5-1,TGCGCCAGCAGCTTGATGTTCTTCCGGAACACTGAAGCTTTCTTT,CASSLMFFRNTEAFF
NA,TRBJ1-1,NA,TRBV9,TGTGCCAGCAGCGTACGTACAGGAGGCACTGAAGCTTTCTTT,CASSVRTGGTEAFF
NA,TRBJ2-7,NA,TRBV20-1,TGCAGTGCTAGAGAGCCCTACGAGCAGTACTTC,CSAREPYEQYF
many,TRBJ2-4,NA,TRBV14,TGTGCCAGCAGCCAAGAGGTAGCGCGGACCAAAAACATTCAGTACTTC,CASSQEVARTKNIQYF
NA,TRBJ2-1,TRBD1,TRBV28,TGTGCCAGCAGTAATCAGGGGGTAAGCTCCTACAATGAGCAGTTCTTC,CASSNQGVSSYNEQFF
few,TRBJ2-5,NA,TRBV27,TGTGCCAGCAGTTTATCCGTCCGGGGCCGGGAGACCCAGTACTTC,CASSLSVRGRETQYF
many,TRBJ2-7,NA,TRBV30,TGTGCCTGGAGCAAAGGGACTCCCCGCGAGCAGTACTTC,CAWSKGTPREQYF
NA,TRBJ2-1,NA,TRBV9,TGTGCCAGCAGCGTCCTCCAGGACAATGAGCAGTTCTTC,CASSVLQDNEQFF
NA,TRBJ2-3,TRBD2,TRBV6-4,TGTGCCAGCAGTGACGCGGGGGGCCCCACAGATACGCAGTATTTT,CASSDAGGPTDTQYF
few,TRBJ1-6,TRBD1,TRBV6-1,TGTGCCAGCACCCCAACCGGGACAGGGTCCTATAATTCACCCCTCCACTTT,CASTPTGTGSYNSPLHF
NA,TRBJ2-3,TRBD2,TRBV4-2,TGTGCCAGCAGCCAAAGGGCCCCCCAGCGGGGGTACACAGATACGCAGTATTTT,CASSQRAPQRGYTDTQYF
few,TRBJ2-4,TRBD1,TRBV11-2,TGTGCCAGCAGCTTATTTCTCCTGGGACAGTTGAAAAACATTCAGTACTTC,CASSLFLLGQLKNIQYF
NA,TRBJ2-7,TRBD2,TRBV12-3/TRBV12-4,TGTGCCAGCAGACTGACTAGCGGCGCCCAAGGGCAGTACTTC,CASRLTSGAQGQYF
NA,TRBJ2-2,NA,TRBV7-3,TGTGCCAGCAGCCCGTCTACGAACACCGGGGAGCTGTTTTTT,CASSPSTNTGELFF
NA,TRBJ2-7,TRBD2,TRBV7-9,TGTGCCAGCAGCCGTCGGGGAGGGATTAGTTACTACGAGCAGTACTTC,CASSRRGGISYYEQYF
NA,TRBJ2-5,TRBD1,TRBV18,TGTGCCAGCTCACCACGGTCAGGGGGCAAGGAGACCCAGTACTTC,CASSPRSGGKETQYF
few,TRBJ2-5,TRBD2,TRBV11-2,TGTGCCAGCAGCTTAGGTTTAGGACTAGCGGGTAGGCCGGAGACCCAGTACTTC,CASSLGLGLAGRPETQYF
many,TRBJ2-1,NA,TRBV6-5,TGTGCCAGCAGTTACACCCAGGACCTACCCCACCACAATGAGCAGTTCTTC,CASSYTQDLPHHNEQFF
NA,TRBJ1-1,TRBD1,TRBV4-3,TGCGCCAGCAGCCAAGATGGGACAGGGATTTTTGAAGCTTTCTTT,CASSQDGTGIFEAFF
NA,TRBJ1-2,TRBD1,TRBV7-2,TGTGCCAGCAGCCCACGGACAGGGCCACATTATGGCTACACCTTC,CASSPRTGPHYGYTF
many,TRBJ2-5,NA,TRBV10-3,TGTGCCATCAGTGAGAACTTTCAAGAGACCCAGTACTTC,CAISENFQETQYF
few,TRBJ2-7,NA,TRBV4-1,TGCGCCAGCAGCCCATGGCAGTTCTACGAGCAGTACTTC,CASSPWQFYEQYF